This T cell receptor (beta chain) originates from a study of blood T cell repertoires in COVID-19. About the study: Researchers got acute and convalescent COVID-19 samples from the United States, Italy and Spain. Sources were T cells, B-cell-depleted T cells, or PBMCs; the material itself was cDNA or gDNA.

TCRdb's copy holds only in-frame clones and misses some; the assay was immunoSEQ multiplex PCR. The table lists approximately 140,000 clones, 75% to 90% of them singletons. Donors in Cohort 3 counted as recovered after two negative PCRs, clearance, or symptom resolution. CDR1 is SGHVS, CDR2 FQNEAQ, per germline. V was trimmed by 5 bases and J by 4 bases, leaving 15 bases between them. CDR3 length equals 15 residues. The TCR originated in a woman aged 50 to 60 who had recovered from COVID-19. The sample comprised PBMCs or T cells enriched from blood (not recorded which). The chain has TRBV7-8 and TRBJ1-3; the D gene is possibly TRBD1 (5 bases). The CDR3 sequence: CASSASIGVGNTIYF. The CDR3 DNA reads as TGTGCCAGCAGCGCATCGATAGGGGTGGGAAACACCATATATTTT. Full variable domain (outside the CDR3, taken from reference TRBV7-8 and TRBJ1-3): GAGVSQSPRYKVAKRGQDVALRCDPISGHVSLFWYQQALGQGPEFLTYFQNEAQLDKSGLPSDRFFAERPEGSVSTLKIQRTQQEDSAVYLCASSASIGVGNTIYFGEGSWLTVV.